What follows describes a single T cell receptor (beta chain). This record comes from a study of cytomegalovirus exposure and HLA in healthy donors. The CDR3 is 13 residues long. Germline CDR1 is LGHNA and CDR2 is YSLEER. Trimming cost V 0 bases and J 10 bases, with 11 bases left between them. PCR was performed using 60 Vbeta and 13 Jbeta primers. Produced via immunoSEQ multiplex PCR; TCRdb's table is partial and in-frame only. The sample shows 130,000 or so clones, approximately 78% of them seen only once. The V gene is TRBV4-3, the J gene TRBJ2-3; no clear D. Material: PBMCs. This receptor was taken from a woman aged 50 to 60 in good health and CMV-seropositive. The CDR3 is CASSQDPRGAQYF. The CDR3 coding sequence is TGCGCCAGCAGCCAAGATCCACGAGGAGCGCAGTATTTT.